The 9 T cell receptor beta chains in this list originate from one sample, sequenced in a study of T cell clusters in autoimmune cytopenias. One tube held mixed TRB-A and TRB-B primer pools for touch-down PCR. TCRdb re-called the multiplex PCR reads; every CDR3 protein appears as one record, without DNA. Here the sample table reports fewer than 4,000 distinct CDR3 sequences. TRB amplification used around 260 ng of peripheral blood genomic DNA. These data were also filed under a second study, of T cell repertoires in aging, cancer and after chemotherapy.

Sequences were obtained from peripheral blood. The receptors here all came from a human donor in good health.

The chain uses TRBV7-9 and TRBJ1-2. The germline V gene has CDR1 SEHNR and CDR2 FQNEAQ (reference sequence). The CDR3 loop spans 16 amino acids. CDR3 region: CASSLDVEEGLYGYTF.

This clonotype ranks as medium-sized in terms of frequency. This chain connects TRBV11-1 to TRBJ2-1; TCRdb returns TRBD1, unconfirmable since there is no DNA. The CDR3 is made up of 14 amino acids. Germline CDR1 SGHAT, CDR2 FQDESV (reference sequence). CDR3 sequence: CASRGKGSYNEQFF.

V gene TRBV9 combines with J gene TRBJ2-7. The CDR3 loop spans 12 amino acids. CDR1 and CDR2 (germline): SGDLS, YYNGEE. CDR3 residues: CASSGALDEQYF. Full variable domain (missing parts from reference TRBV9 and TRBJ2-7): DSGVTQTPKHLITATGQRVTLRCSPRSGDLSVYWYQQSLDQGLQFLIQYYNGEERAKGNILERFSAQQFPDLHSELNLSSLELGDSALYFCASSGALDEQYFGPGTRLTVT.

The CDR3 sequence: CASSSGSGANVLTF. The chain carries TRBV5-1 and TRBJ2-6. Germline values: CDR1 SGHRS, CDR2 YFSETQ. This CDR3 is built from 14 residues.

This chain uses TRBV30 with TRBJ2-5. The germline V gene has CDR1 GTSNPN and CDR2 SVGIG (reference sequence). The CDR3 totals 14 residues. CDR3 protein: CAWSGEGDQETQYF.

This clonotype is medium-sized (0.01 to 0.1%) by frequency. The genes are TRBV19 and TRBJ1-2. This CDR3 comprises 15 residues. Germline loops: CDR1 LNHDA, CDR2 SQIVND (reference sequence). This CDR3 reads CASSNIDGLAYGYTF.

The rearrangement links TRBV12-3 or TRBV12-4 to TRBJ1-1. The CDR3 contains 11 residues. CDR3 protein: CASVLRTEAFF.

This clonotype is medium-sized by frequency. This chain connects TRBV18 to TRBJ2-1; the D call of TRBD1 rests on TCRdb alone, since no DNA is present to check it. The CDR3 runs to 14 residues. Germline V gene sequence: CDR1 KGHSH, CDR2 LQKENI. This chain's CDR3 is CASSPQGYYNEQFF.

V gene TRBV6-2 or TRBV6-3 combines with J gene TRBJ1-6. The germline V gene has CDR1 MNHEY and CDR2 SVGEGT. The CDR3 runs to 14 residues. CDR3 amino acids: CASRSGGENSPLHF.